The rows below give T cell receptor beta chains drawn from one sample of a study of cytomegalovirus exposure and HLA in healthy donors. Only in-frame clones appear in the TCRdb table, and some are missing; sequencing was by immunoSEQ multiplex PCR. Found here are 90,000 to 140,000 clones, 85% to 90% of them singletons; the top ten hold roughly 4.2%. The material sequenced was PBMCs. The receptors come from a woman younger than 35 in good health and CMV-seropositive. The CDR3 runs from the conserved cysteine through the conserved F or W. D genes are given only for firm matches. Size is omitted from some rows. Given values are once, few, many or a class for expanded clones.

-	TRBV5-4	TRBJ2-1	-	CASSSDREQFF	TGTGCCAGCAGCTCTGACAGGGAGCAGTTCTTC
-	TRBV19	TRBJ2-3	TRBD2	CASSTLAGGSTDTQYF	TGTGCCAGTAGTACCTTAGCGGGGGGAAGCACAGATACGCAGTATTTT
once	TRBV28	TRBJ1-1	-	CASSLGFGAFF	TGTGCCAGCAGTTTGGGCTTCGGAGCTTTCTTT
-	TRBV9	TRBJ2-3	-	CASSDGLEDTQYF	TGTGCCAGCAGCGACGGTCTTGAGGATACGCAGTATTTT
-	TRBV5-5	TRBJ2-2	TRBD2	CASSLVLAVNTGELFF	TGTGCCAGCAGCTTGGTGCTAGCGGTGAACACCGGGGAGCTGTTTTTT
-	TRBV4-1	TRBJ2-2	-	CASSQDLGAGDTGELFF	TGCGCCAGCAGCCAAGATCTCGGTGCAGGTGACACCGGGGAGCTGTTTTTT
-	TRBV7-7	TRBJ2-7	TRBD1	CASSTGQGYEQYF	TGTGCTAGCAGCACAGGACAGGGGTACGAGCAGTACTTC
-	TRBV6-1	TRBJ2-1	-	CASRGRFFGDEQFF	TGTGCCAGCAGGGGCCGCTTCTTCGGGGATGAGCAGTTCTTC
-	TRBV10-3	TRBJ2-5	-	CAISLNSPSETQYF	TGTGCCATCAGCCTAAACAGCCCCAGTGAGACCCAGTACTTC
-	TRBV5-1	TRBJ2-3	TRBD2	CASSNDYGGDTQYF	TGCGCCAGCAGCAATGACTACGGGGGGGATACGCAGTATTTT
few	TRBV5-1	TRBJ1-1	-	CASSYGQNSNTEAFF	TGCGCCAGCAGCTACGGACAGAATTCGAACACTGAAGCTTTCTTT
once	TRBV12-5	TRBJ1-2	-	CASGPVGDYPGGYGYTF	TGTGCTAGTGGTCCGGTGGGAGACTACCCTGGGGGGTATGGCTACACCTTC
-	TRBV5-6	TRBJ2-2	TRBD2	CASSLMSGREGELFF	TGTGCCAGCAGCTTGATGAGCGGGAGGGAAGGGGAGCTGTTTTTT
-	TRBV28	TRBJ1-2	TRBD1	CASSGTGGDYGYTF	TGTGCCAGCAGTGGAACAGGGGGCGACTATGGCTACACCTTC
-	TRBV9	TRBJ2-3	TRBD2	CASTRAGGLTDTQYF	TGTGCCAGCACCCGGGCGGGGGGCCTCACAGATACGCAGTATTTT
-	TRBV12-5	TRBJ2-7	TRBD1	CASGLIIAGGEQYF	TGTGCTAGTGGTTTGATCATTGCAGGGGGCGAGCAGTACTTC
-	TRBV5-6	TRBJ2-7	-	CASSLTNLEQYF	TGTGCCAGCAGCTTGACAAACCTCGAGCAGTACTTC
once	TRBV27	TRBJ2-5	-	CASGRQLGETQYF	TGTGCCAGCGGAAGACAGCTCGGAGAGACCCAGTACTTC
-	TRBV28	TRBJ1-1	-	CASSLFVANTEAFF	TGTGCCAGCAGTTTATTCGTGGCGAACACTGAAGCTTTCTTT
-	TRBV7-3	TRBJ2-2	-	CASSRQATGELFF	TGTGCCAGCAGCCGACAGGCCACCGGGGAGCTGTTTTTT
-	TRBV10-2	TRBJ2-7	TRBD2	CASSLAGGSYEQYF	TGCGCCAGCAGTTTAGCGGGAGGCTCCTACGAGCAGTACTTC
-	TRBV5-5	TRBJ2-7	-	CASSPGWQGYEQYF	TGTGCCAGCAGCCCCGGGTGGCAGGGTTACGAGCAGTACTTC
-	TRBV6-5	TRBJ1-2	-	CASSYSGGVYGYTF	TGTGCCAGCAGTTACTCCGGCGGAGTCTATGGCTACACCTTC
-	TRBV10-3	TRBJ1-1	-	CAISGGEVNTEAFF	TGTGCCATCAGTGGGGGAGAAGTGAACACTGAAGCTTTCTTT
few	TRBV15	TRBJ1-2	-	CATSRGVTGYGYTF	TGTGCCACCAGCAGAGGGGTCACAGGCTATGGCTACACCTTC
-	TRBV5-6	TRBJ1-4	TRBD1	CASSHKRTGVEKLFF	TGTGCCAGCAGCCATAAAAGGACAGGGGTAGAAAAACTGTTTTTT
once	TRBV13	TRBJ2-3	TRBD2	CASTVAGGRTDTQYF	TGTGCCAGCACGGTCGCGGGAGGCCGCACAGATACGCAGTATTTT
-	TRBV6-1	TRBJ1-5	-	CASSEETGNQPQHF	TGTGCCAGCAGCGAAGAAACGGGCAATCAGCCCCAGCATTTT
once	TRBV2	TRBJ2-7	-	CASSPTRGEQYF	TGTGCCAGCAGTCCAACTAGAGGCGAGCAGTACTTC
-	TRBV4-1	TRBJ2-7	-	CASSQVGYRESYYEQYF	TGCGCCAGCAGCCAAGTTGGCTACAGGGAGTCATACTACGAGCAGTACTTC
-	TRBV6-6	TRBJ2-7	-	CASSYSAEQYF	TGTGCCAGCAGTTACTCGGCCGAGCAGTACTTC
-	TRBV14	TRBJ2-6	-	CASSATGTFRTGANVLTF	TGTGCCAGCAGCGCCACCGGGACATTCCGGACGGGGGCCAACGTCCTGACTTTC
-	TRBV9	TRBJ2-2	-	CASSVRVNTGELFF	TGTGCCAGCAGCGTGAGGGTCAACACCGGGGAGCTGTTTTTT
few	TRBV30	TRBJ2-7	-	CAWISKQVYEQYF	TGTGCCTGGATTTCGAAGCAGGTGTACGAGCAGTACTTC
-	TRBV28	TRBJ1-5	TRBD1	CASSRGAGRGRHPGQPQHF	TGTGCCAGCAGTCGTGGGGCGGGAAGGGGGCGCCATCCAGGTCAGCCCCAGCATTTT